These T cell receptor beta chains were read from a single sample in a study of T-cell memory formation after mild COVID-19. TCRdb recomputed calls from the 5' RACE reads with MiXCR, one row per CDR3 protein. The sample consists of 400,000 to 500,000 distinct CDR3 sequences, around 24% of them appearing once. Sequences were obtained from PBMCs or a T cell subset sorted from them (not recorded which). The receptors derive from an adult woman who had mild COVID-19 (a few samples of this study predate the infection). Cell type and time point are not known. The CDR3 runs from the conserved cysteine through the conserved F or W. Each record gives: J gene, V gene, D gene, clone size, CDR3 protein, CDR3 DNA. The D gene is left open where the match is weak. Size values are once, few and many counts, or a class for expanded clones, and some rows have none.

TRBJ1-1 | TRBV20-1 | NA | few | CSARGHLNTEAFF | TGCAGTGCTAGAGGTCACCTGAACACTGAAGCTTTCTTT
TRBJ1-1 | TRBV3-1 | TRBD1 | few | CASSQDTRQGMNTEAFF | TGTGCCAGCAGCCAAGATACGAGACAGGGCATGAACACTGAAGCTTTCTTT
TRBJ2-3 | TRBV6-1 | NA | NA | CASSDHAGRTDTQYF | TGTGCCAGCAGTGATCACGCGGGGCGCACAGATACGCAGTATTTT
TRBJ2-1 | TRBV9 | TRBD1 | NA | CASSVLTGGSYNEQFF | TGTGCCAGCAGCGTGTTGACAGGGGGCTCCTACAATGAGCAGTTCTTC
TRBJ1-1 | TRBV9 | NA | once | CASSATGQTNTEAFF | TGTGCCAGCAGCGCGACAGGACAGACGAACACTGAAGCTTTCTTT
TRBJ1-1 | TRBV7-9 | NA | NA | CASSLSLVNGGEAFF | TGTGCCAGCAGCTTATCGTTGGTGAATGGGGGTGAAGCTTTCTTT
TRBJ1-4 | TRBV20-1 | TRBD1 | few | CSARDHHRGSEKLFF | TGCAGTGCTAGAGACCACCACAGGGGCTCAGAAAAACTGTTTTTT
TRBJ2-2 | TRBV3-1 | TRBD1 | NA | CASSFAGTGGTGELFF | TGTGCCAGCAGCTTCGCCGGGACAGGAGGCACCGGGGAGCTGTTTTTT
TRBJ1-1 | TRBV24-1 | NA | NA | CATSENDRFTEAFF | TGTGCCACCAGTGAAAATGACAGATTCACTGAAGCTTTCTTT
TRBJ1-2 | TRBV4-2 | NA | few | CASSQADTGFYGYTF | TGTGCCAGCAGCCAAGCGGATACAGGATTCTATGGCTACACCTTC
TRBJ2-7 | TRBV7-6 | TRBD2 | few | CASSLVAGEAGGEQYF | TGTGCCAGCAGCTTAGTAGCGGGAGAGGCGGGCGGCGAGCAGTACTTC
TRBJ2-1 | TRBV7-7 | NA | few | CASSLAHRRVKVFNEQFF | TGTGCTAGCAGCTTAGCTCACCGACGGGTTAAGGTTTTTAATGAGCAGTTCTTC
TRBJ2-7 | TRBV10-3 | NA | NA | CAIRSSGLNANEQYF | TGTGCCATCAGGTCCTCGGGACTGAACGCTAACGAGCAGTACTTC
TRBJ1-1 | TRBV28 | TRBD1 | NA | CASSSIGQGWTEAFF | TGTGCCAGCAGTTCCATTGGACAGGGTTGGACTGAAGCTTTCTTT
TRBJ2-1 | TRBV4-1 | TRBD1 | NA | CASSPRQGSPINEQFF | TGCGCCAGCAGCCCTAGACAGGGGAGCCCGATCAATGAGCAGTTCTTC
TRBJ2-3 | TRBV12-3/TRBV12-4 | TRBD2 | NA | CASSSGGASGRTQYF | TGTGCCAGCAGTTCCGGCGGGGCTAGCGGGAGGACGCAGTATTTT
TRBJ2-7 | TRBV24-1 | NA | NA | CATSDSRSGPAVEQYF | TGTGCCACCAGTGATTCCCGGTCCGGACCAGCGGTCGAGCAGTACTTC
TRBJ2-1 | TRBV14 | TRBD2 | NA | CASSQGLAGDSYNEQFF | TGTGCCAGCAGCCAGGGACTAGCGGGAGACTCCTACAATGAGCAGTTCTTC
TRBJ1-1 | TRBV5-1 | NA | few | CASSLVGGGDEAFF | TGCGCCAGCAGCTTGGTTGGGGGAGGGGATGAAGCTTTCTTT
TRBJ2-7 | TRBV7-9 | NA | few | CASSSHRDGPYEQYF | TGTGCCAGCAGTTCTCACCGGGACGGTCCCTACGAGCAGTACTTC
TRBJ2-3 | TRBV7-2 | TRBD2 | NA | CASSPYGGRSDTQYF | TGTGCCAGCTCCCCTTATGGCGGGAGGTCAGATACGCAGTATTTT
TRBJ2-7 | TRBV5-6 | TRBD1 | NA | CASSIDRATYEQYF | TGTGCCAGCAGCATAGACAGGGCGACCTACGAGCAGTACTTC
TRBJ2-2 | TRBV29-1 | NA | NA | CSVTSGTGELFF | TGCAGCGTTACCTCGGGGACCGGGGAGCTGTTTTTT
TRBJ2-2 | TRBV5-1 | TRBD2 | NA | CASSLGLAGANTGELFF | TGCGCCAGCAGCTTGGGGCTAGCGGGGGCGAACACCGGGGAGCTGTTTTTT
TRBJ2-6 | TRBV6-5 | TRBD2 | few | CASSTRLAGAGANVLTF | TGTGCCAGCAGTACCCGACTAGCGGGAGCGGGGGCCAACGTCCTGACTTTC
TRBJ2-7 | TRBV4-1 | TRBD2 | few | CASSWTSLSYEQYF | TGCGCCAGCAGCTGGACTAGCCTCTCCTACGAGCAGTACTTC
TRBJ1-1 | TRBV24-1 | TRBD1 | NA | CATSGTGGNTEAFF | TGTGCCACCAGCGGGACAGGGGGCAACACTGAAGCTTTCTTT
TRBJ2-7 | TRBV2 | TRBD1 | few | CASRDRARDEQYF | TGTGCCAGCAGGGACAGGGCGAGGGACGAGCAGTACTTC
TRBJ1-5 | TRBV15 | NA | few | CATSRAPGQPQHF | TGTGCCACCAGCAGAGCCCCGGGTCAGCCCCAGCATTTT
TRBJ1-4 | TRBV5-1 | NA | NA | CASSLRTTNEKLFF | TGCGCCAGCAGCTTGCGGACAACTAATGAAAAACTGTTTTTT
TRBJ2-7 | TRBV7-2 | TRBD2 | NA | CASSRIGGTIDEQYF | TGTGCCAGCAGCCGCATCGGGGGGACCATCGACGAGCAGTACTTC
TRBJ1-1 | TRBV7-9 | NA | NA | CASSPAWATEAFF | TGTGCCAGCAGCCCCGCGTGGGCCACTGAAGCTTTCTTT
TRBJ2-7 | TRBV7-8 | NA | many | CASSPTGGVAYEQYF | TGTGCCAGCAGCCCCACAGGGGGGGTCGCCTACGAGCAGTACTTC
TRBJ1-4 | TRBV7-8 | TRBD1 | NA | CASSYGAGTGGEKLFF | TGTGCCAGCAGCTACGGGGCCGGGACAGGGGGCGAAAAACTGTTTTTT
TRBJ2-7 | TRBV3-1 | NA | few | CASSQGGGREQYF | TGTGCCAGCAGCCAGGGCGGAGGTAGGGAGCAGTACTTC
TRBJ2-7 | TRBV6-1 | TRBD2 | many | CASLSGGASDEQYF | TGTGCCTCCCTTAGCGGGGGGGCTTCAGACGAGCAGTACTTC
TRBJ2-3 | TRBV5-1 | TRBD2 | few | CASSFGGGSDTQYF | TGCGCCAGCAGCTTTGGCGGGGGGTCTGATACGCAGTATTTT
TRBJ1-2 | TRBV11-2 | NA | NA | CASSLDPDGTDGGYTF | TGTGCCAGCAGCTTAGATCCCGACGGGACGGACGGGGGCTACACCTTC
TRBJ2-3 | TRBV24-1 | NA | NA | CATSDQTRTSTDTQYF | TGTGCCACCAGTGACCAGACTAGAACTAGCACAGATACGCAGTATTTT
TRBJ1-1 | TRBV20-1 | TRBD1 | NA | CSAPAYQGARGRNTEAFF | TGCAGTGCTCCGGCCTACCAGGGGGCTAGGGGTAGGAACACTGAAGCTTTCTTT
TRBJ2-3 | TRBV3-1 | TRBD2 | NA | CASSRTSGSGDTQYF | TGTGCCAGCAGCCGGACTAGCGGGAGCGGCGATACGCAGTATTTT
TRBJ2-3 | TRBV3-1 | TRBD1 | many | CASSIRDRAHDTQYF | TGTGCCAGCAGCATACGGGACAGGGCGCACGATACGCAGTATTTT
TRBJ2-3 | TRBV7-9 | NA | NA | CASSLGGRDTDTQYF | TGTGCCAGCAGCTTAGGGGGGCGGGACACAGATACGCAGTATTTT
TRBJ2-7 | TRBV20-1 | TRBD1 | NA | CSASDAITGAYEQYF | TGCAGTGCTAGCGACGCGATTACAGGGGCCTACGAGCAGTACTTC
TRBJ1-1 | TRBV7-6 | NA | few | CASSLRGEDTEAFF | TGTGCCAGCAGCCTCCGGGGAGAGGACACTGAAGCTTTCTTT
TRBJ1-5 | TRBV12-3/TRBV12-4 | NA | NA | CASSLHESNQPQHF | TGTGCCAGCAGTCTCCATGAGAGCAATCAGCCCCAGCATTTT
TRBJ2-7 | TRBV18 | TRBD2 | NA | CASSPPGLEEQYF | TGTGCCAGCTCACCTCCGGGACTAGAGGAGCAGTACTTC
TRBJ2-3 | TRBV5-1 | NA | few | CASSLGSQTDTQYF | TGCGCCAGCAGCTTGGGGAGCCAAACAGATACGCAGTATTTT
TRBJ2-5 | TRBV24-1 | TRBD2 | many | CATSESGRDEETQYF | TGTGCCACCAGTGAGAGCGGGAGGGATGAGGAGACCCAGTACTTC
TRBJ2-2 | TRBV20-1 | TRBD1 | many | CSARDHGTGDTGELFF | TGCAGTGCTAGAGATCACGGGACAGGGGACACCGGGGAGCTGTTTTTT
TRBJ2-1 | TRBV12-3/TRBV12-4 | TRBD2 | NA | CASRYAGVYNEQFF | TGTGCCAGCAGGTATGCGGGAGTCTACAATGAGCAGTTCTTC
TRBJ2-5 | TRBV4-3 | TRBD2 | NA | CASSQLAGGGETQYF | TGCGCCAGCAGCCAGTTAGCGGGAGGGGGTGAGACCCAGTACTTC
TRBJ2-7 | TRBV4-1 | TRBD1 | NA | CASSHGTGGKNYEQYF | TGCGCCAGCAGCCATGGGACAGGGGGCAAAAACTACGAGCAGTACTTC
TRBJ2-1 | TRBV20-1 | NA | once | CSAREFRDLNEQFF | TGCAGTGCTAGAGAGTTCCGGGACCTCAATGAGCAGTTCTTC